Listed below are T cell receptor beta chains from one sample, sequenced in a study of shared clonotypes between healthy human individuals. Some clones are missing from TCRdb's copy, which holds only in-frame ones; the method was immunoSEQ multiplex PCR. The sample has 2 million to 3 million clones, more than 85% seen once. The sample consisted of naive CD4+ T cells from PBMCs. The receptors were sampled from a man aged 18 to 29 in good health. Some clones in this sample may be carry-over from other donors' samples. Each CDR3 is given with its conserved first and last residue. The D gene is left open where the match is weak. Some rows mark clone size as missing; the rest say once, few, many or name a class of expanded clone.

clone size	D gene	V gene	CDR3 length	J gene	CDR3 protein	CDR3 DNA
few	NA	TRBV6-6	12	TRBJ1-1	CASSSPGVSAFF	TGTGCCAGCAGTTCCCCAGGGGTCTCGGCTTTCTTT
NA	TRBD2	TRBV18	16	TRBJ2-1	CASSRPGLAGNNEQFF	TGTGCCAGCTCACGACCGGGACTAGCGGGCAACAATGAGCAGTTCTTC
NA	TRBD1	TRBV28	15	TRBJ1-4	CASSPFGQGSKKLFF	TGTGCCAGCAGCCCCTTTGGACAGGGATCGAAAAAACTGTTTTTT
NA	TRBD2	TRBV10-3	17	TRBJ2-1	CAISDVAGLPSYNEQFF	TGTGCCATCAGTGACGTAGCGGGGCTGCCTTCCTACAATGAGCAGTTCTTC
NA	NA	TRBV11-3	13	TRBJ1-1	CASSLGLNTEAFF	TGTGCCAGCAGCTTAGGCCTGAACACTGAAGCTTTCTTT
few	TRBD1	TRBV5-1	15	TRBJ1-2	CASRRDRGLDYGYTF	TGCGCCAGCAGACGTGACAGGGGGCTCGACTATGGCTACACCTTC
NA	NA	TRBV18	15	TRBJ2-7	CASSPFGGGSYEQYF	TGTGCCAGCTCCCCTTTCGGGGGCGGCTCCTACGAGCAGTACTTC
once	NA	TRBV15	12	TRBJ2-5	CATSRARETQYF	TGTGCCACCAGCAGAGCGCGGGAGACCCAGTACTTC
NA	TRBD1	TRBV6-6	15	TRBJ2-7	CASSDGQGAGYEQYF	TGTGCCAGCAGTGACGGGCAGGGGGCAGGCTACGAGCAGTACTTC
once	TRBD2	TRBV7-2	16	TRBJ2-7	CASSLDLAGGRYVQYF	TGTGCCAGCAGCTTAGATCTAGCGGGAGGGCGGTACGTGCAGTACTTC
NA	NA	TRBV5-6	15	TRBJ2-7	CASSLGGYFPGEQYF	TGTGCCAGCAGCTTGGGAGGGTACTTTCCGGGCGAGCAGTACTTC
NA	NA	TRBV5-1	15	TRBJ2-3	CASSLAPPATDTQYF	TGCGCCAGCAGCTTGGCCCCCCCGGCCACAGATACGCAGTATTTT
NA	TRBD1	TRBV29-1	12	TRBJ1-1	CSGNRDRGEAFF	TGCAGCGGAAACCGGGACAGGGGAGAAGCTTTCTTT
NA	NA	TRBV5-3	14	TRBJ1-5	CARSSRVSNQPQHF	TGTGCCAGAAGCTCGAGGGTCAGCAATCAGCCCCAGCATTTT
once	NA	TRBV28	13	TRBJ1-5	CAALRGPYQPQHF	TGTGCCGCCCTAAGGGGCCCTTATCAGCCCCAGCATTTT
few	NA	TRBV14	13	TRBJ1-4	CASSQGPVEKLFF	TGTGCCAGCAGCCAAGGGCCGGTTGAAAAACTGTTTTTT
NA	NA	TRBV7-2	13	TRBJ1-2	CASSLGTALGYTF	TGTGCCAGCAGCTTAGGGACAGCTCTTGGCTACACCTTC
NA	TRBD2	TRBV4-1	17	TRBJ2-7	CASSRGGGRRGSYEQYF	TGCGCCAGCAGCCGCGGTGGCGGGAGACGAGGCTCCTACGAGCAGTACTTC
few	NA	TRBV9	13	TRBJ1-1	CASSVAGLAEAFF	TGTGCCAGCAGCGTGGCAGGGTTGGCTGAAGCTTTCTTT
NA	TRBD2	TRBV5-4	15	TRBJ2-1	CASSFSAGEGNEQFF	TGTGCCAGCAGCTTCTCAGCGGGAGAAGGGAATGAGCAGTTCTTC
NA	NA	TRBV20-1	11	TRBJ2-1	CSARLRVPQFF	TGCAGTGCTAGGCTCCGGGTCCCCCAGTTCTTC
NA	NA	TRBV6-5	16	TRBJ2-7	CASSYSGRGNRYEQYF	TGTGCCAGCAGTTACTCGGGTCGAGGTAACCGCTACGAGCAGTACTTC
NA	NA	TRBV25-1	15	TRBJ2-3	CASSLPGVRAGAQYF	TGTGCCAGCAGTTTACCCGGAGTACGGGCAGGCGCGCAGTATTTT
NA	NA	TRBV7-2	17	TRBJ2-1	CASSLSSRFSSYNEQFF	TGTGCCAGCAGCTTATCTAGCAGATTTAGCTCCTACAATGAGCAGTTCTTC
once	NA	TRBV27	12	TRBJ2-2	CASRGWAGELFF	TGTGCCAGCAGAGGGTGGGCCGGGGAGCTGTTTTTT
NA	NA	TRBV7-8	15	TRBJ1-5	CASSLAGKSNQPQHF	TGTGCCAGCAGCTTAGCAGGGAAGAGCAATCAGCCCCAGCATTTT
NA	TRBD2	TRBV10-2	15	TRBJ2-5	CASRPGLAEQETQYF	TGCGCCAGCAGGCCGGGACTAGCGGAGCAAGAGACCCAGTACTTC
NA	NA	TRBV11-2	14	TRBJ2-1	CASSPTGWGYEQFF	TGTGCCAGCAGCCCCACCGGGTGGGGTTATGAGCAGTTCTTC
NA	NA	TRBV28	13	TRBJ2-1	CASSRPGEPEQFF	TGTGCCAGCAGTCGACCCGGAGAGCCTGAGCAGTTCTTC
once	NA	TRBV9	15	TRBJ2-1	CASSASARSYNEQFF	TGTGCCAGCAGCGCTAGCGCGAGATCCTACAATGAGCAGTTCTTC
NA	TRBD2	TRBV5-1	16	TRBJ2-3	CASSLALAGARDTQYF	TGCGCCAGCAGCTTGGCGTTAGCGGGAGCCCGAGATACGCAGTATTTT
NA	TRBD2	TRBV18	16	TRBJ2-7	CASSPPRLADTYEQYF	TGTGCCAGCTCACCACCCCGACTAGCGGATACCTACGAGCAGTACTTC
NA	NA	TRBV18	18	TRBJ2-1	CASSSPWEEFPHPSEQFF	TGTGCCAGCTCATCGCCTTGGGAGGAGTTCCCCCACCCCAGTGAGCAGTTCTTC
NA	NA	TRBV6-6	12	TRBJ1-1	CASSFASEEAFF	TGTGCCAGCAGTTTCGCCTCGGAAGAAGCTTTCTTT
NA	NA	TRBV2	13	TRBJ1-3	CASSGISGNTIYF	TGTGCCAGCAGCGGGATCTCTGGAAACACCATATATTTT
once	NA	TRBV7-9	17	TRBJ2-6	CASSLEGWVSGANVLTF	TGTGCCAGCAGCTTAGAGGGGTGGGTCTCTGGGGCCAACGTCCTGACTTTC
NA	TRBD1	TRBV5-1	15	TRBJ1-4	CASSKRDRGHEKLFF	TGCGCCAGCAGCAAACGGGACAGGGGGCATGAAAAACTGTTTTTT
NA	NA	TRBV25-1	13	TRBJ2-7	CASRRDTSYEQYF	TGTGCCAGCAGGCGGGACACCTCCTACGAGCAGTACTTC
NA	NA	TRBV6-5	15	TRBJ2-2	CASRRGDSNTGELFF	TGTGCCAGCAGGCGAGGCGATTCGAACACCGGGGAGCTGTTTTTT
NA	NA	TRBV30	11	TRBJ2-7	CAWSESYEQYF	TGTGCCTGGAGTGAGTCCTACGAGCAGTACTTC
NA	NA	TRBV28	15	TRBJ1-5	CASRLITGGGQPQHF	TGTGCCAGCAGGTTAATCACGGGCGGGGGTCAGCCCCAGCATTTT